The 12 T cell receptor beta chains presented below share a single source sample, sequenced in a study of blood T cell repertoires in COVID-19. The repertoire was sequenced with immunoSEQ multiplex PCR; TCRdb's copy has only in-frame clones and lacks some. The repertoire holds some 460,000 clones, with roughly 87% as singletons. Material: PBMCs or T cells enriched from blood (not recorded which). The source of these receptors is a young woman who had recovered from COVID-19.

This clone has just one count. This chain connects TRBV28 to TRBJ1-4; perhaps TRBD1 as D (6 bases). Trimming stripped 5 bases from V and 7 bases from J, with 14 bases between. This CDR3 has 14 amino acids. The germline gives CDR1 MDHEN, CDR2 SYDVKM. The CDR3 loop reads CASSGTGRGEKLFF. The CDR3 DNA is TGTGCCAGCAGTGGAACAGGGAGGGGTGAAAAACTGTTTTTT. Variable domain in full (rest from reference TRBV28 and TRBJ1-4): DVKVTQSSRYLVKRTGEKVFLECVQDMDHENMFWYRQDPGLGLRLIYFSYDVKMKEKGDIPEGYSVSREKKERFSLILESASTNQTSMYLCASSGTGRGEKLFFGSGTQLSVL.

This clone showed up just once. The chain links TRBV5-5 to TRBJ2-2, with 8 bases that match TRBD2. V shed 4 bases, J shed 1 base, and the junction held 6 bases outside the gene matches. This CDR3 has 16 amino acids. CDR1 SGHKS and CDR2 YYEKEE come from the germline V gene (reference sequence). The CDR3 sequence is CASSAGGGLNTGELFF. CDR3 DNA sequence: TGTGCCAGCAGCGCCGGGGGGGGGCTGAACACCGGGGAGCTGTTTTTT.

A single count supports this clone. The chain is built from TRBV28 and TRBJ2-1, with TRBD1 matching 7 bases. V shed 10 bases, J shed 1 base, and the junction held 4 bases outside the gene matches. This CDR3 is 13 amino acids long. Germline CDR1 MDHEN, CDR2 SYDVKM. The CDR3 reads CAITTGSYNEQFF. The DNA for the CDR3 is TGTGCCATAACGACAGGGTCCTACAATGAGCAGTTCTTC.

In this sample, this clone turned up a few times. The chain links TRBV10-3 to TRBJ1-5; perhaps TRBD1 as D (6 bases). The CDR3 covers 13 residues. Germline CDR1 reads ENHRY; CDR2 reads SYGVKD. Trimming shortened V by 11 bases and J by 5 bases, and 16 bases separated the two germline ends. The CDR3 sequence is CAAGGTRDQPQHF. Written as DNA, the CDR3 is TGTGCCGCGGGGGGGACAAGGGATCAGCCCCAGCATTTT.

The chain employs TRBV11-3 and TRBJ1-1; D remains ambiguous. Germline CDR1 reads SGHNT; CDR2 reads YENEEA. The CDR3 runs 15 residues. The V end was cut by 4 bases, the J end by 5 bases, with 17 bases between. CDR3: CASSSKYKPGTEAFF. CDR3 DNA sequence: TGTGCCAGCAGCTCGAAATACAAACCGGGAACTGAAGCTTTCTTT.

The gene calls are TRBV6-5 and TRBJ2-7; D might be TRBD1 (5 bases). Per the germline V gene, CDR1 is MNHEY and CDR2 is SVGAGI. The CDR3 consists of 13 residues. Trimming cost V 8 bases and J 4 bases, with 15 bases left between them. CDR3 region: CASWPGHRYEQYF. As DNA, the CDR3 is TGTGCCAGCTGGCCCGGACACCGTTACGAGCAGTACTTC.

The gene calls are TRBV11-2 and TRBJ2-5; D is possibly TRBD2 (6 bases). The V gene lost 5 bases and the J gene lost 2 bases, with 18 bases spanning the gap. Germline loops: CDR1 SGHAT, CDR2 FQNNGV. CDR3 length equals 16 residues. Here the CDR3 reads CASSPTAGIGQETQYF. CDR3 DNA: TGTGCCAGCAGCCCTACGGCGGGAATTGGTCAAGAGACCCAGTACTTC.

This clone has at least ten counts. The chain recombines TRBV4-1 with TRBJ2-3; unclear D gene. V lost 2 bases to trimming and J lost 2 bases, with 8 bases between them. Germline V gene lookup returns CDR1 MGHRA and CDR2 YSYEKL. CDR3 length: 14 residues. In nucleotides, the CDR3 is TGCGCCAGCAGCCAACTATTCCTCACAGATACGCAGTATTTT. It specifies CASSQLFLTDTQYF.

The V gene is TRBV5-6, the J gene TRBJ1-2, with 7 bases that match TRBD1. V lost 1 base, J lost 6 bases, and 6 bases stayed unmatched. CDR1 SGHDT and CDR2 YYEEEE come from the germline V gene. The CDR3 is 14 amino acids. The CDR3 here is CASSLTDRVNGYTF. The CDR3 nucleotides read TGTGCCAGCAGCTTGACTGACAGGGTGAATGGCTACACCTTC.

The chain links TRBV7-9 to TRBJ2-3, with D possibly matching TRBD2 (6 bases). The ends were cut back, 3 bases at V and 5 bases at J, with 15 bases in the middle. Germline CDR1 reads SEHNR; CDR2 reads FQNEAQ (reference sequence). The CDR3 has 15 residues. The CDR3 reads CASSLWQGGVDTQYF. The DNA of the CDR3 is TGTGCCAGCAGCTTGTGGCAGGGAGGAGTAGATACGCAGTATTTT. Full variable domain (rest looked up from reference TRBV7-9 and TRBJ2-3): DTGVSQNPRHKITKRGQNVTFRCDPISEHNRLYWYRQTLGQGPEFLTYFQNEAQLEKSRLLSDRFSAERPKGSFSTLEIQRTEQGDSAMYLCASSLWQGGVDTQYFGPGTRLTVL.

The chain carries TRBV24-1 and TRBJ1-2; 7 bases agree with TRBD1. The CDR3 sequence is 16 residues long. Trimming at V came to 3 bases and at J to 8 bases, leaving 14 bases not matched to a gene. Germline CDR1 reads KGHDR; CDR2 reads SFDVKD. The chain's CDR3 is CATSDPVRQGSVGYTF. CDR3 bases: TGTGCCACCAGTGATCCAGTTAGACAGGGATCTGTCGGCTACACCTTC.

This clone showed up just once. V is TRBV12-3 or TRBV12-4 and J is TRBJ1-3; D remains unclear. V was trimmed by 3 bases and J by 7 bases, leaving 10 bases between them. The CDR3 runs 13 residues. The CDR3 here is CASSFDVRNTIYF. CDR3 nucleotide sequence: TGTGCCAGCAGTTTCGACGTGAGGAACACCATATATTTT.